This T cell receptor beta chain comes out of a study of T-cell reconstitution after alpha-beta-depleted transplantation in children. As it was prepared, the TCRbeta library received unique molecular identifiers. Via MiXCR, TCRdb re-called the PCR reads, giving one row per CDR3 protein. The table lists over 85,000 distinct CDR3 sequences, 10% of them singletons. V lost 4 bases, J lost 7 bases, and 19 bases lay in between. From germline, CDR1 is MNHEY and CDR2 SVGAGI. CDR3 size: 15 residues. This clonotype was seen at least ten times. Here the sequenced sample was PBMCs from the stem cell graft donor, taken from the stem cell graft. The TCR originated in a human donor who donated a stem cell graft to a child with acute lymphoblastic leukemia. This rearrangement joins TRBV6-5 to TRBJ1-2, with TRBD1 as a possible D gene (6 bases). This CDR3 is CASSFTQGNRGGYTF. The CDR3 DNA reads as TGTGCCAGCAGTTTTACACAGGGCAACCGGGGTGGCTACACCTTC.